This T cell receptor beta chain was sequenced during a study of blood T cells in healthy people across ages. Whole-study findings and limits: Underestimates were what the diversity estimates from one million T cells were considered to be. No one knew whether donors had CMV, which possibly confounded expanded clonotype changes.

With regard to this clonotype: No antigen is known for it.

Then a second PCR, running about 7 to 11 cycles, was carried out with a sample-barcoded 5' primer and a J-beta primer mix. TCRdb used MiXCR to reprocess the 5' RACE reads, holding one entry per CDR3 protein. This sample yields roughly 800,000 distinct CDR3 sequences, of which approximately 55% are seen a single time; about 38% belongs to the top ten. This receptor was identified in a man older than 75 in good health. The sample comprised blood.

CDR3 nucleotides: TGCGCCAGCAGCGTGCGGGAGTCCTACAATGAGCAGTTCTTC. Its protein product is CASSVRESYNEQFF. The chain combines TRBV5-1 with TRBJ2-1; 7 bases are a match to TRBD2. CDR1 is SGHRS, CDR2 YFSETQ, per germline. The length of the CDR3 is 14 residues. Trimming at V came to 4 bases and at J to 1 base, leaving 2 bases not matched to a gene.